Shown below are 10 T cell receptor beta chains from a single sample sequenced in a study of T cell changes during pregnancy in multiple sclerosis. This table comes from immunoSEQ multiplex PCR, and its TCRdb copy is limited to in-frame clones, with some not included. The table has some 20,000 clones, more than 75% seen once. Source: CD4+ T cells from peripheral blood mononuclear cells, taken in the first trimester of pregnancy. The origin of the receptors is a female donor in good health, enrolled as a control in a pregnancy study.

The chain has TRBV18 and TRBJ2-5, with D possibly matching TRBD1 (6 bases). Germline CDR1 reads KGHSH; CDR2 reads LQKENI. This CDR3 has 13 amino acids. The V end was cut by 3 bases, the J end by 5 bases, with 10 bases between. The CDR3 DNA sequence: TGTGCCAGCTCACCGAGGGGGTGGGAGACCCAGTACTTC. This codes for CASSPRGWETQYF.

CDR3 amino acids: CASSFTRYNEQFF. The CDR3 DNA reads TGCGCCAGCAGCTTTACCCGGTACAATGAGCAGTTCTTC. The chain has TRBV5-1 and TRBJ2-1; D ambiguous. The CDR3 covers 13 residues. The V gene lost 2 bases and the J gene lost 4 bases, with 7 bases spanning the gap. CDR1 SGHRS and CDR2 YFSETQ come from the germline V gene.

V gene TRBV6-6 combines with J gene TRBJ2-4, with D uncertain. This CDR3 has 14 amino acids. Trimming left V 6 bases short and J 8 bases short, with 17 bases between. Germline CDR1 and CDR2: MNHNY and SVGAGI (reference sequence). The CDR3 bases are TGTGCCAGCAGCCCCGCGCGTGACACGCACATTCAGTACTTC. It encodes CASSPARDTHIQYF.

The rearrangement uses TRBV19 and TRBJ1-1; 7 positions agree with TRBD1. There are 14 residues in the CDR3. Trimming at V came to 4 bases and at J to 5 bases, leaving 7 bases not matched to a gene. The germline V gene has CDR1 LNHDA and CDR2 SQIVND (reference sequence). The CDR3 is CASSTTGVLTEAFF. In DNA, the CDR3 is TGTGCCAGTAGTACCACAGGGGTACTAACTGAAGCTTTCTTT.

This chain joins TRBV7-9 and TRBJ1-2; tentatively, D is TRBD1 (5 bases). CDR1 is SEHNR and CDR2 is FQNEAQ in the germline V gene (reference sequence). V was pared by 3 bases and J by 8 bases, with 13 bases between. The CDR3 consists of 13 residues. Written as DNA, the CDR3 is TGTGCCAGCAGCTTGTCGGGGGACGTCGGCTACACCTTC. Amino acids: CASSLSGDVGYTF. Filled out from reference TRBV7-9 and TRBJ1-2, the complete variable domain reads DTGVSQNPRHKITKRGQNVTFRCDPISEHNRLYWYRQTLGQGPEFLTYFQNEAQLEKSRLLSDRFSAERPKGSFSTLEIQRTEQGDSAMYLCASSLSGDVGYTFGSGTRLTVV.

The chain carries TRBV4-1 and TRBJ1-4, with D possibly matching TRBD1 (6 bases). CDR1 and CDR2 (germline): MGHRA, YSYEKL. V lost 1 base and J 5 bases, leaving 11 bases between the germline ends. CDR3 length equals 15 residues. In nucleotides, the CDR3 is TGCGCCAGCAGCCAAGTCTCCACAGGGAATGAAAAACTGTTTTTT. Translating it yields CASSQVSTGNEKLFF.

The chain recombines TRBV6-5 with TRBJ2-7, with D uncertain. The germline CDR1 and CDR2 sequences are MNHEY and SVGAGI. The CDR3 runs 12 residues. With 4 bases removed from V and 6 bases from J, the gap between germline ends came to 10 bases. The CDR3 bases are TGTGCCAGCAGTTTCAGTCTTGGCGAGCAGTACTTC. It is translated as CASSFSLGEQYF.

The V gene is TRBV5-1, the J gene TRBJ2-7, with TRBD1 identical over 7 bases. Germline V gene data show CDR1 as SGHRS and CDR2 as YFSETQ. Trimming took 6 bases from V and 1 from J; bases not matched to a gene: 7. The length of the CDR3 is 14 residues. The CDR3 DNA reads TGCGCCAGCACCCGGGACAGTTTGTCCTACGAGCAGTACTTC. It encodes CASTRDSLSYEQYF.

V and J are TRBV29-1 and TRBJ1-5; D possibly corresponds to TRBD1 (5 bases). This CDR3 comprises 13 residues. Trimming pared 5 bases from V and 2 bases from J, leaving 10 bases between. CDR1 and CDR2 (germline): SQVTM, ANQGSEA. CDR3 in DNA: TGCAGCGTTCTGGACACAGGCAATCAGCCCCAGCATTTT. It yields the protein CSVLDTGNQPQHF.

The rearrangement uses TRBV4-1 and TRBJ1-5; 7 bases align to TRBD1. Trimming took 0 bases from V and 6 from J; bases not matched to a gene: 8. The CDR3 spans 16 residues. Per germline, CDR1 MGHRA and CDR2 YSYEKL. DNA of the CDR3: TGCGCCAGCAGCCAAGATCCAGGGGGAAACGGTCAGCCCCAGCATTTT. This translates into CASSQDPGGNGQPQHF.